This TCR beta chain originates from a study of blood T cell repertoires in COVID-19. Overall study context: The study drew acute and convalescent COVID-19 samples from the United States, Italy and Spain. T cells, B-cell-depleted T cells, or PBMCs supplied cDNA or gDNA.

Original methodology: Amplified reference gene primers provided the basis for estimating nucleated cell counts. The table came from immunoSEQ multiplex PCR; TCRdb's copy has only in-frame clones and leaves some out. V and J calls and clone size are given by that table; D and trimming were obtained from the DNA. The data show about 63,000 clones, with about nine tenths seen just once and approximately 5.1% held by the top ten. The sample comprised peripheral blood. The receptor's source is a human donor in a cohort sampled during active COVID-19.

In DNA form, the CDR3 reads TGCACCAGCAGCCCGGACAGGGGGCAAGGCTACACCTTC. This encodes CTSSPDRGQGYTF. The chain employs TRBV1 and TRBJ1-2; the table's TRBD1 call for D was not verified on the DNA. TRBV1 is marked as a pseudogene. The CDR3 contains 13 residues.